A single sample is the source of the 29 T cell receptor beta chains below, sequenced in a study of T cells after yellow fever vaccination. TCRdb redid the calling of the 5' RACE reads with MiXCR, one entry per CDR3 protein. The sample carries about 340,000 distinct CDR3 sequences, roughly 9.4% recorded once. The sample consisted of PBMCs, taken on the day of the first yellow fever vaccination. These receptors were collected from a man aged 18 to 30 who received the YFV17D yellow fever vaccine.

This clonotype occurred a few times. The chain is built from TRBV10-3 and TRBJ2-5; D remains unclear. Germline V gene sequence: CDR1 ENHRY, CDR2 SYGVKD. This CDR3 has 13 amino acids. Trimming took off 7 bases at V and 5 bases at J, with 14 bases between the two ends. CDR3 in amino acids: CAINNQIEETQYF. CDR3 DNA sequence: TGTGCCATCAACAATCAGATAGAGGAGACCCAGTACTTC.

This clonotype has ten or more counts. The chain is built from TRBV5-1 and TRBJ2-1; 8 nucleotides line up with TRBD1. Germline V gene lookup returns CDR1 SGHRS and CDR2 YFSETQ. Unmatched junction bases numbered 2, after V lost 4 bases and J lost 5 bases. The CDR3 totals 13 residues. CDR3 sequence: CASSGTGNNEQFF. DNA of the CDR3: TGCGCCAGCAGCGGGACAGGTAACAATGAGCAGTTCTTC.

This chain uses TRBV5-4 with TRBJ1-6, with D maybe TRBD1 (5 bases). Looked up from germline, CDR1 is SGHNT and CDR2 is YYREEE (reference sequence). The CDR3 runs to 16 residues. With 2 bases removed from V and 8 bases from J, the gap between germline ends came to 17 bases. Written as DNA, the CDR3 is TGTGCCAGCAGCTTTCGGGGCAGCGGCCTAGATTCACCCCTCCACTTT. Residues: CASSFRGSGLDSPLHF.

The chain uses TRBV28 and TRBJ2-5, with D uncertain. V was clipped by 8 bases and J by 7 bases, with 17 bases between them. In germline, CDR1 is MDHEN, CDR2 SYDVKM. The length of the CDR3 is 13 residues. The DNA for the CDR3 is TGTGCCAGCCAATGGGCCCTTGCGAGGACCCAGTACTTC. It encodes CASQWALARTQYF.

This clonotype was seen only a few times. The J gene is TRBJ1-1, the V gene TRBV28; no clear D gene. Germline CDR1 and CDR2: MDHEN and SYDVKM. V was shortened by 5 bases and J by 1 base, with 14 bases between the two germline ends. The CDR3 sequence is 15 residues long. CDR3 sequence (DNA): TGTGCCAGCAGTCCAGAGCATACCTCGAACACTGAAGCTTTCTTT. Protein: CASSPEHTSNTEAFF.

This clonotype was picked up a small number of times. The rearrangement joins TRBV4-3 to TRBJ2-5, with D maybe TRBD2 (6 bases). The CDR3 sequence is 13 residues long. Germline values: CDR1 LGHNA, CDR2 YSLEER. V lost 4 bases, J lost 4 bases, and 10 bases lay in between. The CDR3: CASSPQEGETQYF. In DNA, the CDR3 is TGCGCCAGCAGCCCTCAGGAGGGAGAGACCCAGTACTTC.

The chain links TRBV2 to TRBJ1-1; the match to TRBD1 covers 8 bases. Trimming took 8 bases from V and 1 from J; bases not matched to a gene: 3. This CDR3 has 13 amino acids. Germline CDR1 SNHLY, CDR2 FYNNEI. The CDR3 DNA reads as TGTGCCAGCGGGGGACAGGAGAACACTGAAGCTTTCTTT. Translating gives CASGGQENTEAFF.

This clonotype was found many times. The V call is TRBV6-1, the J call TRBJ2-5; 7 positions match TRBD1. This CDR3 region has 13 residues. Per germline, CDR1 MNHNS and CDR2 SASEGT. The trim removed 10 bases at V and 1 base at J, leaving 6 bases unmatched. The CDR3: CATRQGRQETQYF. The DNA of the CDR3 is TGTGCCACCCGACAGGGTCGCCAAGAGACCCAGTACTTC.

This clonotype occurred a few times. This chain links TRBV2 with TRBJ2-2; no clear D gene. Looked up from germline, CDR1 is SNHLY and CDR2 is FYNNEI. Trimming left V 8 bases short and J 7 bases short, with 8 bases between. The CDR3 is 11 amino acids. CDR3 sequence: CASEYGGELFF. The CDR3 coding sequence is TGTGCCAGCGAGTACGGCGGGGAGCTGTTTTTT.

This clonotype showed up many times. The gene calls are TRBV7-9 and TRBJ2-3; 8 nucleotides match TRBD1. CDR1 is SEHNR, CDR2 FQNEAQ, per germline (reference sequence). V lost 4 bases to trimming and J lost 3 bases; unmatched junction nucleotides: 12. This CDR3 spans 17 amino acids. The CDR3 DNA follows: TGTGCCAGCAGCTCATTACAGGGGGAAGGAGAGACAGATACGCAGTATTTT. Its translation is CASSSLQGEGETDTQYF.

A few counts support this clonotype. Since no conserved phenylalanine or tryptophan closes the CDR3, a read error is the likely cause. The DNA is left out, because the CDR3 cannot be placed on it with certainty; the CDR3 is given as TCRdb lists it. This chain links TRBV9 with TRBJ2-5; the listed D gene, TRBD1, was not tested against the DNA. Germline CDR1 SGDLS, CDR2 YYNGEE. With termini counted, the CDR3 has 12 amino acids. The CDR3 sequence: CASSVVRGPHRL.

This chain uses TRBV29-1 with TRBJ2-4, with 7 bases lining up with TRBD1. The germline gives CDR1 SQVTM, CDR2 ANQGSEA. Trimming at V came to 6 bases and at J to 6 bases, leaving 5 bases not matched to a gene. The CDR3 totals 12 residues. CDR3 region: CSVPTGSNIQYF. As DNA, the CDR3 is TGCAGCGTGCCGACAGGGTCAAACATTCAGTACTTC.

At least ten counts were recorded for this clonotype. V is TRBV7-2 and J is TRBJ2-3; TRBD2 matches at 9 bases. The CDR3 runs to 14 residues. Germline loops: CDR1 SGHTA, CDR2 FQGNSA. The V and J ends lost 7 bases and 2 bases, in that order; junction bases with no gene match: 4. CDR3 residues: CASTLAGHTDTQYF. For the CDR3, the DNA is TGTGCCAGCACCCTAGCGGGGCACACAGATACGCAGTATTTT.

Only a few counts were recorded for this clonotype. The chain joins TRBV12-3 or TRBV12-4 to TRBJ1-4; D call uncertain. The CDR3 has 13 residues. The V and J ends lost 2 bases and 5 bases respectively, with 6 bases between them. The CDR3 DNA is TGTGCCAGCAGTTTAATGGGGAATGAAAAACTGTTTTTT. Its translation: CASSLMGNEKLFF.

The chain has TRBV20-1 and TRBJ2-1; 9 bases match TRBD2. The CDR3 extends over 14 amino acids. The germline V gene encodes CDR1 DFQATT and CDR2 SNEGSKA (reference sequence). The CDR3 reads CSLMAGGPENEQFF. CDR3 in DNA: TGCAGCTTAATGGCGGGGGGGCCTGAGAATGAGCAGTTCTTC.

CDR3 sequence (DNA): TGTGCCAGCAGTTACGACTGGGATTTCTATTCCTACGAGCAGTACTTC. Translated, it gives CASSYDWDFYSYEQYF. The rearrangement joins TRBV6-5 to TRBJ2-7, with unresolved D. Trimming left V 2 bases short and J 1 base short, with 15 bases between. This CDR3 region has 16 residues. Germline CDR1 is MNHEY and CDR2 is SVGAGI.

V and J are TRBV5-1 and TRBJ2-1; 7 bases map to TRBD2. Germline CDR1 is SGHRS and CDR2 is YFSETQ. The junction had 4 bases not matched to a gene; V was cut back by 0 bases and J by 7 bases. The CDR3 spans 14 residues. CDR3 coding DNA: TGCGCCAGCAGCTTGGCCGGGGGGTGGAATGAGCAGTTCTTC. Protein: CASSLAGGWNEQFF.

This clonotype has more than one count but fewer than ten. The chain is built from TRBV7-2 and TRBJ1-1, with a tentative D call TRBD1 (6 bases). Germline lookup yields CDR1 SGHTA and CDR2 FQGNSA. The CDR3 contains 15 residues. V shed 1 base and J shed 4 bases, with 13 bases lying between them. CDR3 DNA: TGTGCCAGCAGCTTAGATTGGGGGGGCTTCACTGAAGCTTTCTTT. This codes for CASSLDWGGFTEAFF.

This clonotype came up a few times. The rearrangement uses TRBV6-4 and TRBJ2-3; D is undetermined. CDR1 and CDR2 (germline): MRHNA, SNTAGT. Trimming shortened V by 8 bases and J by 0 bases, and 12 bases separated the two germline ends. This CDR3 contains 14 residues. The CDR3 sequence: CASRAAPSTDTQYF. CDR3 bases: TGTGCCAGCCGGGCGGCCCCTAGCACAGATACGCAGTATTTT.

The V call is TRBV29-1, the J call TRBJ2-5; D perhaps matches TRBD1 (7 bases). The germline V gene encodes CDR1 SQVTM and CDR2 ANQGSEA. The V end was cut by 0 bases, the J end by 3 bases, with 11 bases between. CDR3 length: 14 amino acids. CDR3 sequence: CSVEEFRGEETQYF. As DNA, the CDR3 is TGCAGCGTTGAAGAATTCAGGGGGGAAGAGACCCAGTACTTC.

This clonotype was seen a single time. V usage is TRBV19 and J usage is TRBJ1-1; D uncertain. Per germline, CDR1 LNHDA and CDR2 SQIVND (reference sequence). This CDR3 has 14 residues. The V end was cut by 3 bases, the J end by 6 bases, with 14 bases between. The CDR3 DNA reads TGTGCCAGTAGTATTGACGGGGAAAGGGCTGAAGCTTTCTTT. Residues: CASSIDGERAEAFF.

This clonotype was counted a few times. This chain links TRBV20-1 with TRBJ2-7; TRBD2 might be the D (5 bases). The CDR3 extends over 12 amino acids. CDR1 is DFQATT and CDR2 is SNEGSKA in the germline V gene (reference sequence). V dropped 6 bases and J dropped 5 bases, with 14 bases sitting between them. CDR3 region: CSAAGPRDEQYV. CDR3 DNA sequence: TGCAGTGCGGCGGGCCCCCGGGACGAGCAGTACGTC.

V gene TRBV12-5 combines with J gene TRBJ1-1; tentatively, D is TRBD1 (6 bases). The CDR3 contains 14 residues. The V gene's germline CDR1 is LGHNT and CDR2 FRNRAP. V lost 1 base and J 5 bases, leaving 11 bases between the germline ends. The CDR3 DNA reads TGTGCTAGTGGTTTGGAGACCGGACAGACTGAAGCTTTCTTT. Translation gives CASGLETGQTEAFF.

This clonotype was observed a few times. This chain uses TRBV12-3 or TRBV12-4 with TRBJ2-7; either TRBD1 or TRBD2 may supply D (5 bases each). Trimming left V 5 bases short and J 6 bases short, with 11 bases between. CDR3 size: 12 residues. The CDR3 here is CASSAQGAEQYV. CDR3 sequence (DNA): TGTGCCAGCAGTGCCCAGGGAGCCGAGCAGTACGTC.

In its sample, this clonotype was seen many times. The rearrangement uses TRBV6-1 and TRBJ1-2; maybe TRBD1 (5 bases). This CDR3 is 13 amino acids long. The germline V gene has CDR1 MNHNS and CDR2 SASEGT. V was cut by 6 bases and J by 3 bases, with 11 bases left in between. The CDR3 loop is CASRGQGDYGYTF. The DNA of the CDR3 is TGTGCCAGCAGGGGCCAGGGAGACTATGGCTACACCTTC.

The chain links TRBV9 to TRBJ1-2; D is undetermined. V shed 0 bases and J shed 3 bases, with 15 bases lying between them. Germline values: CDR1 SGDLS, CDR2 YYNGEE. There are 16 residues in the CDR3. The chain's CDR3 is CASSVGNSISDYGYTF. CDR3 sequence (DNA): TGTGCCAGCAGCGTAGGGAACAGCATTTCGGACTATGGCTACACCTTC.

This clonotype occurred a few times. V and J are TRBV27 and TRBJ2-5; TRBD2 aligns across 9 bases. The ends lost 2 bases at V and 5 bases at J; junction bases unmatched: 12. This CDR3 spans 17 amino acids. Germline V CDR1 and CDR2: MNHEY, SMNVEV (reference sequence). The CDR3 DNA sequence: TGTGCCAGCAGTTTAAATGGGGGACTAGCAGGTGTCGAGACCCAGTACTTC. Translating it yields CASSLNGGLAGVETQYF.

The chain has TRBV5-1 and TRBJ2-2; no definite D call. The CDR3 runs 15 residues. V lost 1 base, J lost 1 base, and 8 bases lay in between. CDR1 is SGHRS and CDR2 is YFSETQ in the germline V gene. The CDR3: CASSLLTRNTGELFF. The CDR3 bases are TGCGCCAGCAGCTTGTTAACAAGGAACACCGGGGAGCTGTTTTTT. Together with reference TRBV5-1 and TRBJ2-2, the CDR3 gives the full variable domain: KAGVTQTPRYLIKTRGQQVTLSCSPISGHRSVSWYQQTPGQGLQFLFEYFSETQRNKGNFPGRFSGRQFSNSRSEMNVSTLELGDSALYLCASSLLTRNTGELFFGEGSRLTVL.

The table lists this clonotype with many counts. This chain joins TRBV6-6 and TRBJ1-3; perhaps TRBD1 as D (5 bases). This CDR3 has 13 residues. V was cut by 4 bases and J by 6 bases, with 10 bases left in between. Germline CDR1 MNHNY, CDR2 SVGAGI (reference sequence). The CDR3 reads CASSSGTQNTIYF. CDR3 nucleotides: TGTGCCAGCAGTTCGGGGACGCAAAACACCATATATTTT.